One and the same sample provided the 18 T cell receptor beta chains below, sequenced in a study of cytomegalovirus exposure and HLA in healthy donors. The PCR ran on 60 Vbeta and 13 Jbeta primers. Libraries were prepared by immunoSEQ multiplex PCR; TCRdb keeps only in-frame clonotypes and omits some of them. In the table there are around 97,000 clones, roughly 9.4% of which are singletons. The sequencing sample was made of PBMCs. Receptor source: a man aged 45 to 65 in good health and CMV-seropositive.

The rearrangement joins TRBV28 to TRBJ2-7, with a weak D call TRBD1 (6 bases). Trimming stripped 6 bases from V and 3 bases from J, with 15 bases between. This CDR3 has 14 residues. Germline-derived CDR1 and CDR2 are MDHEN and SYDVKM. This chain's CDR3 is CASSHDRNLYEQYF. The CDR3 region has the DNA TGTGCCAGCAGCCACGACAGGAACCTCTACGAGCAGTACTTC.

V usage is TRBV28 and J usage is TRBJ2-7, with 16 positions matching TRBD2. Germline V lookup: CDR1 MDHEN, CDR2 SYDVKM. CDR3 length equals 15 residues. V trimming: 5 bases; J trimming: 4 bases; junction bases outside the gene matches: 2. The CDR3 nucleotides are TGTGCCAGCAGTCCGGGACTAGCGGGAGGGTACGAGCAGTACTTC. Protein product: CASSPGLAGGYEQYF.

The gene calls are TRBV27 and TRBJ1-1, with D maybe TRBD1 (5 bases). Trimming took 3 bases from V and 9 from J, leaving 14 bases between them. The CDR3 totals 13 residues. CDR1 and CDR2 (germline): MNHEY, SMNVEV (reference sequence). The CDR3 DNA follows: TGTGCCAGCAGTTTCTCTTCGGGGGGAAAAGCTTTCTTT. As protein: CASSFSSGGKAFF.

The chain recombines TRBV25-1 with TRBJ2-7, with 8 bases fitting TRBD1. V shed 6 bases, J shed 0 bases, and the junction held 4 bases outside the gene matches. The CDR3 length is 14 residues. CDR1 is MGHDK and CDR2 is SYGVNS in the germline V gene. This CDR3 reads CASSQTGGSYEQYF. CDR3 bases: TGTGCCAGCAGCCAAACAGGGGGCTCCTACGAGCAGTACTTC.

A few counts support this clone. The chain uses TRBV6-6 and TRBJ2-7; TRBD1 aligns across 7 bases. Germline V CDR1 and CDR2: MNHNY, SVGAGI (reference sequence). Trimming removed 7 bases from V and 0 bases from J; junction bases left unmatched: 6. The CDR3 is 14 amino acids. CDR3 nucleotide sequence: TGTGCCAGCATAAAGACAGGGACCTCCTACGAGCAGTACTTC. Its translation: CASIKTGTSYEQYF.

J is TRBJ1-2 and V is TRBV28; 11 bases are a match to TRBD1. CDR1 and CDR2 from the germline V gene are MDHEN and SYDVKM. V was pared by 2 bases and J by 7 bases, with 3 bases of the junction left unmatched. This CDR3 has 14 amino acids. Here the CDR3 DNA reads TGTGCCAGCAGTTTACTAGGACAGGGGGCTGGCTACACCTTC. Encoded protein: CASSLLGQGAGYTF.

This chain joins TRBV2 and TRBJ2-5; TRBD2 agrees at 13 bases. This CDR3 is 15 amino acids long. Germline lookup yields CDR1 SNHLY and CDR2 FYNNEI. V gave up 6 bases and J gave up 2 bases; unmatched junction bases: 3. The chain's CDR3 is CASSGTSGIQETQYF. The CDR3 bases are TGTGCCAGCAGCGGGACTAGCGGGATACAAGAGACCCAGTACTTC.

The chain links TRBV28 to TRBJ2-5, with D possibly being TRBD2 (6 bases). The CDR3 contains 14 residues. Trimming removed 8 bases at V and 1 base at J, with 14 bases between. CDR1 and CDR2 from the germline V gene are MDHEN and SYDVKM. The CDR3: CASGIGGTQETQYF. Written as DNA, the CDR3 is TGTGCCAGCGGGATCGGCGGGACCCAAGAGACCCAGTACTTC.

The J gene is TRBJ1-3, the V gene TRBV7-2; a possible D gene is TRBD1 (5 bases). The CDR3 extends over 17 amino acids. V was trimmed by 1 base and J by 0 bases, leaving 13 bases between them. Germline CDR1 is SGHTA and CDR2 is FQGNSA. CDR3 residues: CASSLEDSKNSGNTIYF. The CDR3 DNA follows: TGTGCCAGCAGCTTAGAAGACAGCAAGAACTCTGGAAACACCATATATTTT.

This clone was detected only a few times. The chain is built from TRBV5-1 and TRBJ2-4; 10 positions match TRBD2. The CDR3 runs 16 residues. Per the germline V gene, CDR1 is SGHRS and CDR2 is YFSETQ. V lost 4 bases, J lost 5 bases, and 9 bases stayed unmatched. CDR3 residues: CASSPSPLAGENIQYF. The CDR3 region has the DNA TGCGCCAGCAGCCCTTCTCCGCTAGCGGGAGAAAACATTCAGTACTTC.

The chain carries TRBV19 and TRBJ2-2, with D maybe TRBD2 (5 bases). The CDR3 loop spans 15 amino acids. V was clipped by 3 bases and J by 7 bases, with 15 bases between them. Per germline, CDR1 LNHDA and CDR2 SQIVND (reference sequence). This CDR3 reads CASSIERARGGELFF. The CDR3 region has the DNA TGTGCCAGTAGTATCGAGAGGGCCCGGGGCGGGGAGCTGTTTTTT.

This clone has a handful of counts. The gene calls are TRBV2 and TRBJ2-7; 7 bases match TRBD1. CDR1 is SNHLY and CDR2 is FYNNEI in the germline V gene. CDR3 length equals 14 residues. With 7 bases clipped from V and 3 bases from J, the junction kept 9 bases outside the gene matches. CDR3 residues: CASNNRDRGYEQYF. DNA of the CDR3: TGTGCCAGCAACAACCGGGACAGAGGCTACGAGCAGTACTTC. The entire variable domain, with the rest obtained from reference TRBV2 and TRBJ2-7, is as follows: EPEVTQTPSHQVTQMGQEVILRCVPISNHLYFYWYRQILGQKVEFLVSFYNNEISEKSEIFDDQFSVERPDGSNFTLKIRSTKLEDSAMYFCASNNRDRGYEQYFGPGTRLTVT.

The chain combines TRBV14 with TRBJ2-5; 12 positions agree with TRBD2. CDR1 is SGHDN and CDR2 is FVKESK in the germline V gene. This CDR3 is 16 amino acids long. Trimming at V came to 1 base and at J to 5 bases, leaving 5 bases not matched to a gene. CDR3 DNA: TGTGCCAGCAGCCAAGTGACTAGCGGGAGATGGGAGACCCAGTACTTC. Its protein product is CASSQVTSGRWETQYF. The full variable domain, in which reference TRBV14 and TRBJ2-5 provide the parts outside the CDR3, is EAGVTQFPSHSVIEKGQTVTLRCDPISGHDNLYWYRRVMGKEIKFLLHFVKESKQDESGMPNNRFLAERTGGTYSTLKVQPAELEDSGVYFCASSQVTSGRWETQYFGPGTRLLVL.

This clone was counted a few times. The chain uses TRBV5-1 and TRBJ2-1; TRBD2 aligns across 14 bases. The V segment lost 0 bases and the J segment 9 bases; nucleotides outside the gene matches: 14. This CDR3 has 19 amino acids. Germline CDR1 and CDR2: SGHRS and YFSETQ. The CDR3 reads CASSLVTVTSGRAVGEQFF. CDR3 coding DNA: TGCGCCAGCAGCTTGGTGACAGTGACTAGCGGGAGGGCGGTGGGTGAGCAGTTCTTC. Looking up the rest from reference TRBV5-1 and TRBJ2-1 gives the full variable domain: KAGVTQTPRYLIKTRGQQVTLSCSPISGHRSVSWYQQTPGQGLQFLFEYFSETQRNKGNFPGRFSGRQFSNSRSEMNVSTLELGDSALYLCASSLVTVTSGRAVGEQFFGPGTRLTVL.

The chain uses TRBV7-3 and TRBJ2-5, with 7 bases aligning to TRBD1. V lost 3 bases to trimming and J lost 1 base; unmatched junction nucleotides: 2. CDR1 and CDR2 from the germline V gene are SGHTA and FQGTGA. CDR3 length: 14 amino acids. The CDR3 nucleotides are TGTGCCAGCAGCTTTTCAGGGGGCCAAGAGACCCAGTACTTC. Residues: CASSFSGGQETQYF.

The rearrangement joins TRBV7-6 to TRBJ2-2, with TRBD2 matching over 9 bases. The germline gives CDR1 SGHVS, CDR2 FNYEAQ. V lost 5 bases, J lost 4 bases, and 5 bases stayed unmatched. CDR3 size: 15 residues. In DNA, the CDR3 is TGTGCCAGCAGCACAGCGGGAGGAGGCACCGGGGAGCTGTTTTTT. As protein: CASSTAGGGTGELFF.

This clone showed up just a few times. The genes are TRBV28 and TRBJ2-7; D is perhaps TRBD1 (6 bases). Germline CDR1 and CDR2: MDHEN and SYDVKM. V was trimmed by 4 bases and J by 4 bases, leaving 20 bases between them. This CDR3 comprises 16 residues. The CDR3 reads CASSSFTRQASYEQYF. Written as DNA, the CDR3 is TGTGCCAGCAGTTCCTTTACTCGACAGGCCTCGTACGAGCAGTACTTC.

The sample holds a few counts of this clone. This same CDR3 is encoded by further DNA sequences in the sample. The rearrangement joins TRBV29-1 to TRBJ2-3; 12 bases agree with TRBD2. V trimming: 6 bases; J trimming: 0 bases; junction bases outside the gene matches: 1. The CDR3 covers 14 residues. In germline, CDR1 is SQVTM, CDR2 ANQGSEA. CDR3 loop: CSVLAGGSTDTQYF. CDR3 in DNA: TGCAGCGTCCTAGCGGGAGGGAGCACAGATACGCAGTATTTT.